The 21 T cell receptor beta chains listed next were all sequenced from one sample in a study of long-term antiretroviral therapy in people with HIV. Survey-level resolution applied to immunoSEQ assay v3.0. Measured with immunoSEQ multiplex PCR; TCRdb has only the in-frame clones, and not every one. The sample contains about 39,000 clones, around 83% of which appear only once. The source material was unsorted PBMCs, sampled 3.1 years after starting antiretroviral therapy. All receptors come from a woman aged 45-65 years with HIV.

The chain carries TRBV2 and TRBJ2-3; 7 bases map to TRBD1. Germline V gives CDR1 SNHLY, CDR2 FYNNEI. J was trimmed by 2 bases and V by 7 bases; bases with no gene match: 9. This CDR3 has 15 amino acids. CDR3 amino acids: CASTPHRGFTDTQYF. The CDR3 region has the DNA TGTGCCAGCACCCCGCACAGGGGCTTCACAGATACGCAGTATTTT.

Only a few counts were recorded for this clone. The genes are TRBV9 and TRBJ1-1; 9 bases are shared with TRBD1. The CDR3 runs to 15 residues. Germline V CDR1 and CDR2: SGDLS, YYNGEE. Trimming removed 4 bases from V and 1 base from J; junction bases left unmatched: 5. Here the CDR3 reads CASSLLGQGNTEAFF. The CDR3 DNA reads TGTGCCAGCAGCCTCCTGGGACAGGGGAACACTGAAGCTTTCTTT.

This clone showed up just once. This chain links TRBV6-1 with TRBJ1-4; a possible D gene is TRBD1 (5 bases). This CDR3 contains 14 residues. CDR1 is MNHNS and CDR2 is SASEGT in the germline V gene. Trimming took 8 bases from V and 8 from J, leaving 18 bases between them. The DNA for the CDR3 is TGTGCCAGCCAGGGAGTGATAGCTATAGAAAAACTGTTTTTT. Its translation is CASQGVIAIEKLFF.

V gene TRBV6-5 combines with J gene TRBJ2-1; weak D call: TRBD1 (6 bases). V dropped 4 bases and J dropped 0 bases, with 13 bases sitting between them. This CDR3 has 16 amino acids. Germline lookup yields CDR1 MNHEY and CDR2 SVGAGI. The CDR3 here is CASSSDSHSSYNEQFF. The CDR3 region has the DNA TGTGCCAGCAGTTCGGACAGCCACAGCTCCTACAATGAGCAGTTCTTC.

This clone has a handful of counts. This CDR3 is CASSPRSSGYTF. Written as DNA, the CDR3 is TGTGCCAGCAGCCCCCGCAGCTCTGGCTACACCTTC. V is TRBV7-2 and J is TRBJ1-2; D gene uncertain. Germline V gene sequence: CDR1 SGHTA, CDR2 FQGNSA. The CDR3 runs 12 residues. V was clipped by 5 bases and J by 7 bases, with 11 bases between them.

The chain uses TRBV2 and TRBJ1-2; D perhaps matches TRBD1 (5 bases). Germline values: CDR1 SNHLY, CDR2 FYNNEI. The V and J ends lost 4 bases and 6 bases respectively, with 18 bases between them. CDR3 length: 15 residues. CDR3 bases: TGTGCCAGCAGTGCTCCGGGACCCCGTCTTAATGGCTACACCTTC. Translation: CASSAPGPRLNGYTF.

This clone showed up just a few times. The chain uses TRBV6-5 and TRBJ1-2; no firm D call. The CDR3 is 13 amino acids. V lost 0 bases and J 3 bases, leaving 5 bases between the germline ends. The germline V gene encodes CDR1 MNHEY and CDR2 SVGAGI. CDR3: CASSYSSYYGYTF. CDR3 coding DNA: TGTGCCAGCAGTTACTCCAGCTACTATGGCTACACCTTC.

This chain uses TRBV12-5 with TRBJ2-1; no clear D gene. Germline V gene lookup returns CDR1 LGHNT and CDR2 FRNRAP. V was shortened by 0 bases and J by 8 bases, with 2 bases between the two germline ends. The CDR3 is 11 amino acids. In nucleotides, the CDR3 is TGTGCTAGTGGTTTGGTACATGAGCAGTTCTTC. Its translation: CASGLVHEQFF.

V is TRBV18 and J is TRBJ2-5; D not certain. The CDR3 is 12 amino acids. Germline CDR1 reads KGHSH; CDR2 reads LQKENI. V dropped 2 bases and J dropped 4 bases, with 5 bases sitting between them. The CDR3 region is CASSPTGETQYF. The CDR3 coding sequence is TGTGCCAGCTCACCAACGGGAGAGACCCAGTACTTC.

CDR3 protein: CASSLGTGAHTDTQYF. In DNA, the CDR3 is TGTGCCAGCAGCTTGGGGACAGGAGCCCACACAGATACGCAGTATTTT. The chain joins TRBV5-8 to TRBJ2-3, with 7 nucleotides matching TRBD1. The ends lost 0 bases at V and 2 bases at J; junction bases unmatched: 6. The germline V gene encodes CDR1 SGHTS and CDR2 YDEGEE. The CDR3 spans 16 residues.

The chain has TRBV30 and TRBJ1-2, with 11 bases identical to TRBD1. V dropped 8 bases and J dropped 4; count of bases not matched to a gene: 9. Germline CDR1 GTSNPN, CDR2 SVGIG (reference sequence). CDR3 size: 14 residues. CDR3 DNA: TGTGCCGGACAGGGGGCCGTCCACTCCTATGGCTACACCTTC. Its translation: CAGQGAVHSYGYTF.

J is TRBJ1-1 and V is TRBV25-1; 7 bases line up with TRBD1. CDR1 and CDR2 from the germline V gene are MGHDK and SYGVNS. Trimming at V came to 2 bases and at J to 3 bases, leaving 9 bases not matched to a gene. The CDR3 contains 16 residues. The CDR3: CASSEDGRGQDTEAFF. CDR3 nucleotide sequence: TGTGCCAGCAGTGAAGACGGTAGGGGGCAGGACACTGAAGCTTTCTTT.

The gene calls are TRBV5-8 and TRBJ2-2; TRBD1 matches at 8 bases. Germline assignment: CDR1 SGHTS and CDR2 YDEGEE. This CDR3 spans 17 amino acids. The junction had 8 bases not matched to a gene; V was cut back by 0 bases and J by 4 bases. As DNA, the CDR3 is TGTGCCAGCAGCTTGGCCTCGAGCAGGGGGCGCACCGGGGAGCTGTTTTTT. Amino acid sequence: CASSLASSRGRTGELFF.

The chain employs TRBV18 and TRBJ2-5; 7 bases map to TRBD2. The CDR3 runs 15 residues. The J segment lost 3 bases and the V segment lost 3 bases, leaving 7 bases of the junction unmatched. Germline CDR1 is KGHSH and CDR2 is LQKENI. In nucleotides, the CDR3 is TGTGCCAGCTCACCGGATTCGGGGGGAAAAGAGACCCAGTACTTC. It is translated as CASSPDSGGKETQYF.

The chain employs TRBV30 and TRBJ2-3; 13 bases align to TRBD2. This CDR3 comprises 15 residues. Germline lookup yields CDR1 GTSNPN and CDR2 SVGIG (reference sequence). With 2 bases clipped from V and 3 bases from J, the junction kept 2 bases outside the gene matches. The CDR3 reads CAWSRTSGGTDTQYF. CDR3 sequence (DNA): TGTGCCTGGAGTAGGACTAGCGGGGGTACAGATACGCAGTATTTT.

This chain uses TRBV19 with TRBJ1-1; 10 bases align to TRBD1. The V and J ends lost 6 bases and 4 bases, in that order; junction bases with no gene match: 8. The CDR3 consists of 15 residues. CDR1 is LNHDA and CDR2 is SQIVND in the germline V gene (reference sequence). The CDR3, as DNA: TGTGCCAGTAGCCTGGCGGGACAGGGGTTCACTGAAGCTTTCTTT. It specifies CASSLAGQGFTEAFF.

This rearrangement joins TRBV10-3 to TRBJ2-3, with 8 positions matching TRBD2. This CDR3 has 16 amino acids. Germline V lookup: CDR1 ENHRY, CDR2 SYGVKD. With 3 bases clipped from V and 0 bases from J, the junction kept 5 bases outside the gene matches. This chain's CDR3 is CAISEWTSSSTDTQYF. CDR3 DNA: TGTGCCATCAGTGAATGGACTAGCTCCAGCACAGATACGCAGTATTTT.

J is TRBJ2-5 and V is TRBV5-1; D may be TRBD1 or TRBD2 (5 bases each). The V gene's germline CDR1 is SGHRS and CDR2 YFSETQ. There are 15 residues in the CDR3. The V gene lost 4 bases and the J gene lost 3 bases, with 16 bases spanning the gap. The CDR3 sequence is CASSGSGLLKETQYF. For the CDR3, the DNA is TGCGCCAGCAGCGGTTCGGGGCTCCTCAAAGAGACCCAGTACTTC. The full variable domain, completed using reference TRBV5-1 and TRBJ2-5, is KAGVTQTPRYLIKTRGQQVTLSCSPISGHRSVSWYQQTPGQGLQFLFEYFSETQRNKGNFPGRFSGRQFSNSRSEMNVSTLELGDSALYLCASSGSGLLKETQYFGPGTRLLVL.

This clone was seen more than once but under ten times. The gene calls are TRBV6-1 and TRBJ1-1, with 9 bases identical to TRBD1. CDR1 MNHNS and CDR2 SASEGT come from the germline V gene. CDR3 length: 19 amino acids. With 3 bases clipped from V and 2 bases from J, the junction kept 16 bases outside the gene matches. The CDR3, as DNA: TGTGCCAGCAGTGACGGGGGGCTGGACAGGGGCTGGAGAAACACTGAAGCTTTCTTT. Protein product: CASSDGGLDRGWRNTEAFF.

CDR3 coding DNA: TGTGCCAGCAGCTTGGCAATCGGCTTGGGAGGCTACACCTTC. Protein product: CASSLAIGLGGYTF. The chain is built from TRBV5-6 and TRBJ1-2; the D is unclear. Trimming removed 0 bases from V and 8 bases from J, with 14 bases in between. Germline loops: CDR1 SGHDT, CDR2 YYEEEE. This CDR3 is 14 amino acids long.

This chain uses TRBV4-3 with TRBJ1-4; D remains unclear. CDR1 and CDR2 from the germline V gene are LGHNA and YSLEER. V dropped 0 bases and J dropped 14 bases, with 16 bases sitting between them. This CDR3 region has 14 residues. As DNA, the CDR3 is TGCGCCAGCAGCCAAGATGATCCACCCTATGTGCTGTTTTTT. Translation gives CASSQDDPPYVLFF.